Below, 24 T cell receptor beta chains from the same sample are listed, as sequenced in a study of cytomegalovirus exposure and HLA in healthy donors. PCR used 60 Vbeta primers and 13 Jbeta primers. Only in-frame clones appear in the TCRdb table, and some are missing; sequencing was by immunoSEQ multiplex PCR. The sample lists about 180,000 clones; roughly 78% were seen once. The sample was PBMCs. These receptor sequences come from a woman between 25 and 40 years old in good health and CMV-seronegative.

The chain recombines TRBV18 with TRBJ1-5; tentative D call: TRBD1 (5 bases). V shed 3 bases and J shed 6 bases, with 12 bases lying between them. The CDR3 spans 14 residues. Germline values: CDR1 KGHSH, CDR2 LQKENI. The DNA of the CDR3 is TGTGCCAGCTCACCTTCTTACGGGGGTCAGCCCCAGCATTTT. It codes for CASSPSYGGQPQHF.

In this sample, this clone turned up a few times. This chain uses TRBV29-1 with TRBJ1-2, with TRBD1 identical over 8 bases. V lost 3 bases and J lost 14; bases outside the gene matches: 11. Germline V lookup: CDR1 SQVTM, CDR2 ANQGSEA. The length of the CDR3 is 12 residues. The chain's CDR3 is CSVEIRQGAYTF. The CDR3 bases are TGCAGCGTTGAGATTCGGCAGGGGGCTTATACCTTC.

The CDR3 reads CAWSPGGPVNTEAFF. For the CDR3, the DNA is TGTGCCTGGAGTCCCGGGGGTCCGGTGAACACTGAAGCTTTCTTT. The chain links TRBV30 to TRBJ1-1; possible D gene TRBD1, 5 bases. The V gene lost 2 bases and the J gene lost 0 bases, with 13 bases spanning the gap. Germline loops: CDR1 GTSNPN, CDR2 SVGIG (reference sequence). The CDR3 length is 15 residues.

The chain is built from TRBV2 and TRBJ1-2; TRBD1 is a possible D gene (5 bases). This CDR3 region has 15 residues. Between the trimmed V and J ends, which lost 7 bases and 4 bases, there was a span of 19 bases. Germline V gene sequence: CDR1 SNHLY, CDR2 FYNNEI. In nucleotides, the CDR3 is TGTGCCAGCACCCTAGACAGTTTGCCGCTCTATGGCTACACCTTC. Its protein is CASTLDSLPLYGYTF.

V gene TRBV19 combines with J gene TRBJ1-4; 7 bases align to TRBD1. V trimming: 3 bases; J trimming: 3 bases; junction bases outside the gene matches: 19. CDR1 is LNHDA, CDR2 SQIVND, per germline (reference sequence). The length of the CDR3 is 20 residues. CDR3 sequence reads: CASSIGPTPTGKRSNEKLFF. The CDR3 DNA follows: TGTGCCAGTAGTATTGGTCCGACCCCGACAGGGAAAAGGTCTAATGAAAAACTGTTTTTT.

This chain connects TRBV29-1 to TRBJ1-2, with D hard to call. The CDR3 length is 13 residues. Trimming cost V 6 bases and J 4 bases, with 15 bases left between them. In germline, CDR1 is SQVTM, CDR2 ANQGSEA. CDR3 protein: CSVATVSGYGYTF. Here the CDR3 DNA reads TGCAGCGTCGCTACCGTCTCGGGCTATGGCTACACCTTC.

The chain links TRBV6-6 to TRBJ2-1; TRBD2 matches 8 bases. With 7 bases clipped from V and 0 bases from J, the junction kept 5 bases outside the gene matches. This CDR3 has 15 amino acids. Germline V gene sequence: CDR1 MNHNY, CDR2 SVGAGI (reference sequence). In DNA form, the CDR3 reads TGTGCCAGCACCGTAGCGGGGATCTCCTACAATGAGCAGTTCTTC. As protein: CASTVAGISYNEQFF.

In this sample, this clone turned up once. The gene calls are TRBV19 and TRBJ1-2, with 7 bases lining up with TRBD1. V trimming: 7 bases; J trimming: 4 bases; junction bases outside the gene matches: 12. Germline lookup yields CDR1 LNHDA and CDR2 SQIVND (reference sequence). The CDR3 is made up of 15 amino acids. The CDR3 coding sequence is TGTGCCAGTACCAACGGGACAGACCTTACCTATGGCTACACCTTC. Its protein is CASTNGTDLTYGYTF.

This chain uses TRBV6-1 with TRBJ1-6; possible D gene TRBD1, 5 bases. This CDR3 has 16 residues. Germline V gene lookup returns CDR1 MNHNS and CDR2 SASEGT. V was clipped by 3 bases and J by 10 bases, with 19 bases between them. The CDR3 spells CASSDQQEGYYSPLHF. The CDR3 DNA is TGTGCCAGCAGTGACCAACAGGAGGGCTATTACTCACCCCTCCACTTT.

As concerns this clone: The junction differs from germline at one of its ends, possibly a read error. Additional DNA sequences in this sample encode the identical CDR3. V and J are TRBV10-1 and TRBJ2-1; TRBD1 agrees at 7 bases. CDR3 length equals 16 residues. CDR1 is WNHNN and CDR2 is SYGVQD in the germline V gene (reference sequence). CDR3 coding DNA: TGCGCCAGCAGTGAGTCGACAGGGTTACGATACAATGAGCAATTCTTC. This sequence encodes CASSESTGLRYNEQFF.

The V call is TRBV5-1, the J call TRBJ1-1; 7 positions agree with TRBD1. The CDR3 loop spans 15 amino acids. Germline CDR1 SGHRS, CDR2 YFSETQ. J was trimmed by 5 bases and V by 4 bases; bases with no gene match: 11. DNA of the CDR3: TGCGCCAGCAGCGCAGAATACAGGGGATTGACTGAAGCTTTCTTT. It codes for CASSAEYRGLTEAFF.

The CDR3 sequence: CASSLTRGTDFYTF. For the CDR3, the DNA is TGTGCCAGCAGCTTGACCAGGGGGACGGATTTCTACACCTTC. The chain couples TRBV5-6 to TRBJ1-2, with 7 bases that match TRBD1. This CDR3 is 14 amino acids long. The germline V gene encodes CDR1 SGHDT and CDR2 YYEEEE. J lost 10 bases, V lost 1 base, and 10 bases had no gene match.

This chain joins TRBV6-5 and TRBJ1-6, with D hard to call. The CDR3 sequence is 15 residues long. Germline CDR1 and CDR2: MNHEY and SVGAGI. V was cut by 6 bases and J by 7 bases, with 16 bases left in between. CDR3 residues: CASSPYPGLNSPLHF. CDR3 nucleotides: TGTGCCAGCAGCCCTTATCCAGGACTAAATTCACCCCTCCACTTT.

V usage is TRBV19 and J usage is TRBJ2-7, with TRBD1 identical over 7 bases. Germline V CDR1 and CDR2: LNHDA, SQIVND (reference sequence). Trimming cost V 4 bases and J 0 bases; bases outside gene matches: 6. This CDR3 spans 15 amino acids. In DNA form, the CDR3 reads TGTGCCAGTAGTACAGTGGGACAGTCCTCCTACGAGCAGTACTTC. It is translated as CASSTVGQSSYEQYF.

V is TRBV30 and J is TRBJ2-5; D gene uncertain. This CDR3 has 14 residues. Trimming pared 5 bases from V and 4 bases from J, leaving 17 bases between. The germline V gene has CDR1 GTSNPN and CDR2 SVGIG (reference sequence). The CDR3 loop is CAWCRSRVGETQYF. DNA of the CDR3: TGTGCCTGGTGTAGGAGCAGAGTGGGAGAGACCCAGTACTTC.

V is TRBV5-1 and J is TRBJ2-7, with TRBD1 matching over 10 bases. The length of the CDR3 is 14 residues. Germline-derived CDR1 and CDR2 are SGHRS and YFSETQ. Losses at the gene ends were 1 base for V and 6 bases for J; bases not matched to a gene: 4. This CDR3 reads CASSLPGTGAEQYF. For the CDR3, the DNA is TGCGCCAGCAGCTTGCCCGGGACAGGGGCCGAGCAGTACTTC.

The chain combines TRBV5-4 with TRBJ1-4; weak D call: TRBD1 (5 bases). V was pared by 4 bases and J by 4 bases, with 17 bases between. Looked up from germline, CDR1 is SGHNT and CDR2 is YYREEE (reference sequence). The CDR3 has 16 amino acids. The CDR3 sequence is CASSREGQANNEKLFF. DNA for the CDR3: TGTGCCAGCAGCCGGGAGGGGCAGGCCAATAATGAAAAACTGTTTTTT.

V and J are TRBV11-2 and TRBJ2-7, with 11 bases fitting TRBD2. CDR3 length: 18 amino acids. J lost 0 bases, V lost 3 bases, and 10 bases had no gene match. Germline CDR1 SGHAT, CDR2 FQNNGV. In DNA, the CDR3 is TGTGCCAGCAGCTTCGGTCTAGCGGGGGGCCGAAGCTCCTACGAGCAGTACTTC. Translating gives CASSFGLAGGRSSYEQYF.

CDR3 bases: TGTGCCAGCAGTATCCAGGAAAACACTGAAGCTTTCTTT. Protein sequence: CASSIQENTEAFF. The chain uses TRBV6-5 and TRBJ1-1; D is unclear. Trimming left V 5 bases short and J 2 bases short, with 9 bases between. CDR1 and CDR2 from the germline V gene are MNHEY and SVGAGI. CDR3 size: 13 residues.

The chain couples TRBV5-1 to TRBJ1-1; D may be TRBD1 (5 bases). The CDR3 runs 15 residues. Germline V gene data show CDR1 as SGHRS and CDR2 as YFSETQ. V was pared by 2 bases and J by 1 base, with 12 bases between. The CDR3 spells CASSFKAGRNTEAFF. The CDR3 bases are TGCGCCAGCAGCTTTAAGGCAGGGCGGAACACTGAAGCTTTCTTT. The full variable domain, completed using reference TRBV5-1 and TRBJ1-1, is KAGVTQTPRYLIKTRGQQVTLSCSPISGHRSVSWYQQTPGQGLQFLFEYFSETQRNKGNFPGRFSGRQFSNSRSEMNVSTLELGDSALYLCASSFKAGRNTEAFFGQGTRLTVV.

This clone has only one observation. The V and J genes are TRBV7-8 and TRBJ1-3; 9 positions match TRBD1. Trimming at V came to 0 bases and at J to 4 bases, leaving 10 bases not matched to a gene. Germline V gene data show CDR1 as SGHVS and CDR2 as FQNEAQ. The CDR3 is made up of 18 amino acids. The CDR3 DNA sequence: TGTGCCAGCAGCTTAGCGCCCCCTGGACAGGGGTGGGGAAACACCATATATTTT. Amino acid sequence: CASSLAPPGQGWGNTIYF.

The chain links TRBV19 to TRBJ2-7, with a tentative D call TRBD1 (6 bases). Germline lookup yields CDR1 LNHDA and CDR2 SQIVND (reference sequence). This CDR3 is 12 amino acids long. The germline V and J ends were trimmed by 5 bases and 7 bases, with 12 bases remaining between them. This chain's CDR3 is CASSQQGGEQYF. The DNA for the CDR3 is TGTGCCAGTAGTCAACAGGGCGGTGAGCAGTACTTC.

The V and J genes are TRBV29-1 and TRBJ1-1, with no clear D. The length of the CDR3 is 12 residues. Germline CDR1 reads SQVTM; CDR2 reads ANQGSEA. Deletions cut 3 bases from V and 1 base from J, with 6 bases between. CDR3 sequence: CSVERANTEAFF. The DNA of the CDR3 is TGCAGCGTTGAGAGGGCGAACACTGAAGCTTTCTTT. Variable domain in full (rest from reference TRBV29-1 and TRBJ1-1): SAVISQKPSRDICQRGTSLTIQCQVDSQVTMMFWYRQQPGQSLTLIATANQGSEATYESGFVIDKFPISRPNLTFSTLTVSNMSPEDSSIYLCSVERANTEAFFGQGTRLTVV.

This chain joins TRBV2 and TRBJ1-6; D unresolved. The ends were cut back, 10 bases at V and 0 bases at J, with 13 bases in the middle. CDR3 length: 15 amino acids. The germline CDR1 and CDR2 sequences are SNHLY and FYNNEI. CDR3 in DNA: TGTGCCACCGACATCAGGTCCTCCTATAATTCACCCCTCCACTTT. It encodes CATDIRSSYNSPLHF.